This T cell receptor beta chain was profiled in a study of blood T cell repertoires in COVID-19. Study-level information: The origin of the acute and convalescent COVID-19 samples was the United States, Italy and Spain.

CDR3 length equals 13 residues. Germline loops: CDR1 DFQATT, CDR2 SNEGSKA (reference sequence). The ends lost 3 bases at V and 5 bases at J; junction bases unmatched: 5. Original processing methods: Reference gene primer amplification gave nucleated cell count estimates. Using immunoSEQ multiplex PCR, the repertoire was profiled, and TCRdb retains in-frame clones only, with some absent. Clonal size and the V and J genes are those of that table, whereas D and trimming came from the DNA. Among around 200,000 clones, 85% were seen once, and the ten largest hold under 20%. This clone was seen only once. J is TRBJ1-1 and V is TRBV20-1, with 8 bases aligning to TRBD1. The TCR sequence derives from a man aged 40-55 years who had recovered from COVID-19. The specimen sequenced was PBMCs or T cells enriched from blood (not recorded which). CDR3 region: CSASRDRGTEAFF. The CDR3 coding sequence is TGCAGTGCTAGTCGCGACAGGGGTACTGAAGCTTTCTTT.